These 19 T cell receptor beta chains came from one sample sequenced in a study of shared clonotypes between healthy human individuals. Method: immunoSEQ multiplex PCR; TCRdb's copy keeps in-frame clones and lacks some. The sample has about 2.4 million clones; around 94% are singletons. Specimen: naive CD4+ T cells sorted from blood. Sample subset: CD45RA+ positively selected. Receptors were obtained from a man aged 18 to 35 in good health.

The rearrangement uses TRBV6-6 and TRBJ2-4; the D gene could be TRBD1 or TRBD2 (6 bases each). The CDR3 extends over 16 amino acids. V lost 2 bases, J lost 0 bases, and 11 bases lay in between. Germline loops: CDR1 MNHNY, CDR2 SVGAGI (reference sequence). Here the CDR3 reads CASSYDRGLAKNIQYF. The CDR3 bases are TGTGCCAGCAGTTACGATCGGGGGCTAGCCAAAAACATTCAGTACTTC.

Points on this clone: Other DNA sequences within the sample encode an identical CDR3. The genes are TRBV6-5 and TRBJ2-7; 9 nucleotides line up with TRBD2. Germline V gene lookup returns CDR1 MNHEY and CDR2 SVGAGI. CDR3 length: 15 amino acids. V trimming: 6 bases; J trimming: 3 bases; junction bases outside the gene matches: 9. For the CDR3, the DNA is TGTGCCAGCAGCTCCGAGGCTAGCGGGATCTACGAGCAGTACTTC. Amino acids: CASSSEASGIYEQYF.

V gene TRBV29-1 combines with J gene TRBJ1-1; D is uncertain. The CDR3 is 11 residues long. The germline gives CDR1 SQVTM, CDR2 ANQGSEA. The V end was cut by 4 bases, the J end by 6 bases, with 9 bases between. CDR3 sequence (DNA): TGCAGCGTTGTTCGGGGATCTGAAGCTTTCTTT. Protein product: CSVVRGSEAFF.

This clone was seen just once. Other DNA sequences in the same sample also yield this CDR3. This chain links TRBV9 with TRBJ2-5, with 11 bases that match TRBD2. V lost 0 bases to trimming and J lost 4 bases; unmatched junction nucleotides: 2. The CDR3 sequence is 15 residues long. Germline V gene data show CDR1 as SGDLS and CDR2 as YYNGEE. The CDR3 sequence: CASSVGLAGGETQYF. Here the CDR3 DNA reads TGTGCCAGCAGCGTAGGTCTAGCGGGAGGAGAGACCCAGTACTTC.

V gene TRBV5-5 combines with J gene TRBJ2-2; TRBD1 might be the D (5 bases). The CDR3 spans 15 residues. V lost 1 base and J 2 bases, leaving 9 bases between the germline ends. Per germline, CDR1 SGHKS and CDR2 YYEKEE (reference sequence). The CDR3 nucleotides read TGTGCCAGCAGCTTGATAGGGGCTAACACCGGGGAGCTGTTTTTT. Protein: CASSLIGANTGELFF.

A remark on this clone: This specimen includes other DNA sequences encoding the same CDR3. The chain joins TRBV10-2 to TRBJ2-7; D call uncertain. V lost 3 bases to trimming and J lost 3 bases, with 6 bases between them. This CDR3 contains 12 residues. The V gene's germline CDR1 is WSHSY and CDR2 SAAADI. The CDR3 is CASSDGLYEQYF. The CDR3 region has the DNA TGCGCCAGCAGTGATGGGCTCTACGAGCAGTACTTC.

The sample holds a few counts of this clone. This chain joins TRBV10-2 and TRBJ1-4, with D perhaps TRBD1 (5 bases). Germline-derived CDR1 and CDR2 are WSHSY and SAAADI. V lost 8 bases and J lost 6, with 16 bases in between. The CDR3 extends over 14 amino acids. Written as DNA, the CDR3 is TGCGCCAGCGGGCCACGGGGGTGGGATGAAAAACTGTTTTTT. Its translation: CASGPRGWDEKLFF.

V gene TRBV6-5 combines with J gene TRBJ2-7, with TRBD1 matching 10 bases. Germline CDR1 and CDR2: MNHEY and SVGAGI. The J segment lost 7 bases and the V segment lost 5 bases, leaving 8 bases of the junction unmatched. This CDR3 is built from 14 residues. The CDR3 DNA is TGTGCCAGCAGTCGGGGGACAGGGGAAAGGGAGCAGTACTTC. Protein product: CASSRGTGEREQYF.

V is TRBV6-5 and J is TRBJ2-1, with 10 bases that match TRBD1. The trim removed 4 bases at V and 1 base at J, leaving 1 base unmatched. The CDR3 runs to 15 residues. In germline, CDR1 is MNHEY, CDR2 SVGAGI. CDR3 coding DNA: TGTGCCAGCAGTTTGGGACAGGGGTCCTACAATGAGCAGTTCTTC. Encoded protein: CASSLGQGSYNEQFF.

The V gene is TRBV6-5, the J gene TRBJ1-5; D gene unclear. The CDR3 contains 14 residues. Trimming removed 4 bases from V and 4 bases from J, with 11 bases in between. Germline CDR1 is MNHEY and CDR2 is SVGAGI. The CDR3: CASSLLGQNQPQHF. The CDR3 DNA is TGTGCCAGCAGTTTATTGGGCCAGAATCAGCCCCAGCATTTT.

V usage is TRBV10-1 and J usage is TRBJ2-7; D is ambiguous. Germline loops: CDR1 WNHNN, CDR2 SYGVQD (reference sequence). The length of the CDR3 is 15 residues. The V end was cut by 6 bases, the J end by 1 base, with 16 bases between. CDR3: CASRQRALRSYEQYF. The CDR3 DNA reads TGCGCCAGCAGGCAGAGAGCCCTACGATCCTACGAGCAGTACTTC.

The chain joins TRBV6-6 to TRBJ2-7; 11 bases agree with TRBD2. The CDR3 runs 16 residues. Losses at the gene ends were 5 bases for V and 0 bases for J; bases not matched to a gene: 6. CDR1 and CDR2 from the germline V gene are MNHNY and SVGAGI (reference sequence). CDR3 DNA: TGTGCCAGCAGTCAAACTAGCGGGAGACCCTCCTACGAGCAGTACTTC. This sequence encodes CASSQTSGRPSYEQYF.

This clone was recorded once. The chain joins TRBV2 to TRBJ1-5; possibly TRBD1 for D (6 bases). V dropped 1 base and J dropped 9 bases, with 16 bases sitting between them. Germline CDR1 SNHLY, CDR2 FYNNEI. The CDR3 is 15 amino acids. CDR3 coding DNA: TGTGCCAGCAGTGAAGGGGGGGCAGGCGGCGGGCCCCAGCATTTT. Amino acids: CASSEGGAGGGPQHF.

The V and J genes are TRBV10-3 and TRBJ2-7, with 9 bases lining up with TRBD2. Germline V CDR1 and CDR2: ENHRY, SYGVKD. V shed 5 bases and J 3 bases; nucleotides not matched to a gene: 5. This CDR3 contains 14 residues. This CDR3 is CAISFSGGYYEQYF. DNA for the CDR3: TGTGCCATCAGTTTTAGCGGGGGTTACTACGAGCAGTACTTC.

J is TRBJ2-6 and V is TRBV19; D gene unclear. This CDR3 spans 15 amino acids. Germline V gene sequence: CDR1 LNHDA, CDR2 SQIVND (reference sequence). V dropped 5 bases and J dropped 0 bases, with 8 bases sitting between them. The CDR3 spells CASSGVSSGANVLTF. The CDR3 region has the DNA TGTGCCAGTAGTGGGGTATCCTCTGGGGCCAACGTCCTGACTTTC.

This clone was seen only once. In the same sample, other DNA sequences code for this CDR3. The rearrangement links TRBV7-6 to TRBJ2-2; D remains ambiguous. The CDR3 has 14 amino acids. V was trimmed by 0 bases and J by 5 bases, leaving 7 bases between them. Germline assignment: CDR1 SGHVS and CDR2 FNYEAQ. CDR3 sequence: CASSLAGVTGELFF. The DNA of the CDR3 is TGTGCCAGCAGCTTAGCAGGTGTTACCGGGGAGCTGTTTTTT. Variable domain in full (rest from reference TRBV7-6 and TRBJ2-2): GAGVSQSPRYKVTKRGQDVALRCDPISGHVSLYWYRQALGQGPEFLTYFNYEAQQDKSGLPNDRFSAERPEGSISTLTIQRTEQRDSAMYRCASSLAGVTGELFFGEGSRLTVL.

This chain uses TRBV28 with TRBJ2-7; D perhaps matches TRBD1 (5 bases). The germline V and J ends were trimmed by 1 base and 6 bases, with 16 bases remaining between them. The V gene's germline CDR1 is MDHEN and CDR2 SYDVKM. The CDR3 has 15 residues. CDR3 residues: CASSLSSQGKGEQYF. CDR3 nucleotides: TGTGCCAGCAGTTTATCCAGCCAGGGTAAGGGCGAGCAGTACTTC.

Written as DNA, the CDR3 is TGCGCCAGCAGCTTGGCCCAGGGGGCTAGTAAAAACATTCAGTACTTC. Translating gives CASSLAQGASKNIQYF. This chain uses TRBV5-1 with TRBJ2-4; 8 bases map to TRBD1. The CDR3 is made up of 16 amino acids. The V and J ends lost 0 bases and 4 bases, in that order; junction bases with no gene match: 6. Per the germline V gene, CDR1 is SGHRS and CDR2 is YFSETQ.

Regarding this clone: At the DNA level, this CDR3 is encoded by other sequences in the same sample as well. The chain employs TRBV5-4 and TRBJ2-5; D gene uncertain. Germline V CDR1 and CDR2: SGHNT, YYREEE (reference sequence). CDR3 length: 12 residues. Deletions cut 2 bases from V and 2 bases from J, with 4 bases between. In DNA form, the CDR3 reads TGTGCCAGCAGCTTTCCGCAAGAGACCCAGTACTTC. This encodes CASSFPQETQYF.